These 29 T cell receptor beta chains were all obtained from the same sample, sequenced in a study of blood T cell repertoires in COVID-19. Using immunoSEQ multiplex PCR, the repertoire was profiled, and TCRdb retains in-frame clones only, with some absent. This table holds more than 95,000 clones, 75% to 85% found once. The sequenced material came from peripheral blood. The source is a man in his 60s with acute or convalescent COVID-19.

The rearrangement joins TRBV11-3 to TRBJ2-5; weak D call: TRBD1 (6 bases). There are 15 residues in the CDR3. Per the germline V gene, CDR1 is SGHNT and CDR2 is YENEEA. Trimming stripped 5 bases from V and 4 bases from J, with 17 bases between. The CDR3 loop reads CASSIQGRKSETQYF. The DNA of the CDR3 is TGTGCCAGCAGCATTCAGGGGAGAAAGTCAGAGACCCAGTACTTC.

In this sample, this clone turned up a few times. J is TRBJ2-2 and V is TRBV27, with D uncertain. V shed 3 bases and J shed 6 bases, with 5 bases lying between them. The CDR3 is 12 amino acids. Looked up from germline, CDR1 is MNHEY and CDR2 is SMNVEV (reference sequence). The CDR3 protein is CASSFVAGELFF. DNA for the CDR3: TGTGCCAGCAGTTTCGTCGCCGGGGAGCTGTTTTTT.

The chain recombines TRBV28 with TRBJ1-4; possibly TRBD1 for D (6 bases). The CDR3 sequence is 16 residues long. Germline assignment: CDR1 MDHEN and CDR2 SYDVKM. V gave up 4 bases and J gave up 7 bases, with 19 bases separating them. CDR3 nucleotides: TGTGCCAGCAGTTCCACCTTACAGGGCCTCCGTGAAAAACTGTTTTTT. Its protein is CASSSTLQGLREKLFF.

V is TRBV7-2 and J is TRBJ2-7; D uncertain. V shed 5 bases and J shed 6 bases, with 17 bases lying between them. The CDR3 is 14 amino acids. CDR1 and CDR2 (germline): SGHTA, FQGNSA. Written as DNA, the CDR3 is TGTGCCAGCAGCCCCAACCTTCTTCGGGTCGAGCAGTACTTC. Its protein is CASSPNLLRVEQYF.

This chain joins TRBV7-2 and TRBJ1-1, with D hard to call. With 7 bases removed from V and 0 bases from J, the gap between germline ends came to 12 bases. CDR1 and CDR2 (germline): SGHTA, FQGNSA. CDR3 length: 14 residues. The DNA for the CDR3 is TGTGCCAGCACACAAACTACGATGAACACTGAAGCTTTCTTT. Its translation is CASTQTTMNTEAFF.

The chain joins TRBV10-2 to TRBJ2-7; 8 bases are a match to TRBD2. V shed 1 base, J shed 7 bases, and the junction held 9 bases outside the gene matches. The germline V gene has CDR1 WSHSY and CDR2 SAAADI. The CDR3 runs to 15 residues. CDR3 region: CASSEYRGGSREQYF. Written as DNA, the CDR3 is TGCGCCAGCAGTGAGTATCGCGGGGGGAGCCGAGAGCAGTACTTC.

This clone was observed once. This rearrangement joins TRBV6-5 to TRBJ1-3, with TRBD1 identical over 10 bases. This CDR3 spans 16 amino acids. CDR1 and CDR2 (germline): MNHEY, SVGAGI. The V and J ends lost 0 bases and 6 bases, in that order; junction bases with no gene match: 5. The CDR3 region is CASSYSMTGGLNTIYF. The CDR3 nucleotides are TGTGCCAGCAGTTACTCGATGACAGGGGGCTTAAACACCATATATTTT.

The chain uses TRBV10-3 and TRBJ1-5; 7 bases fit TRBD1. CDR3 length equals 14 residues. The V and J ends lost 6 bases and 4 bases, in that order; junction bases with no gene match: 6. The germline V gene encodes CDR1 ENHRY and CDR2 SYGVKD. CDR3 DNA: TGTGCCATCAGCGCGGGACAGCGAAATCAGCCCCAGCATTTT. Translating gives CAISAGQRNQPQHF.

The genes are TRBV7-8 and TRBJ2-1; D gene ambiguous. Germline-derived CDR1 and CDR2 are SGHVS and FQNEAQ. V dropped 6 bases and J dropped 0 bases, with 15 bases sitting between them. The CDR3 contains 16 residues. The CDR3 protein is CASSSPTAGSYNEQFF. DNA of the CDR3: TGTGCCAGCAGTTCACCTACTGCAGGCTCCTACAATGAGCAGTTCTTC.

CDR3 sequence reads: CASSLIRGGGVGEQYF. The CDR3 region has the DNA TGTGCCAGCAGCTTAATCCGGGGTGGAGGGGTAGGAGAGCAGTACTTC. V usage is TRBV11-3 and J usage is TRBJ2-7, with D possibly being TRBD2 (6 bases). The V gene lost 2 bases and the J gene lost 7 bases, with 21 bases spanning the gap. The CDR3 runs to 16 residues. Germline V gene data show CDR1 as SGHNT and CDR2 as YENEEA.

The chain couples TRBV18 to TRBJ2-3; TRBD1 aligns across 10 bases. V gave up 3 bases and J gave up 2 bases; unmatched junction bases: 8. CDR1 is KGHSH, CDR2 LQKENI, per germline. CDR3 size: 17 residues. The CDR3 is CASSPGTGEFDTDTQYF. CDR3 sequence (DNA): TGTGCCAGCTCACCTGGGACAGGGGAATTTGACACAGATACGCAGTATTTT.

The chain uses TRBV30 and TRBJ2-3, with D possibly matching TRBD1 (6 bases). The CDR3 is 13 residues long. CDR1 is GTSNPN, CDR2 SVGIG, per germline (reference sequence). V lost 3 bases and J 2 bases, leaving 9 bases between the germline ends. This CDR3 reads CAWRRQATDTQYF. The CDR3 DNA sequence: TGTGCCTGGAGAAGACAGGCCACAGATACGCAGTATTTT.

This clone was counted only a few times. V gene TRBV9 combines with J gene TRBJ1-5, with D possibly matching TRBD1 (5 bases). The V gene's germline CDR1 is SGDLS and CDR2 YYNGEE. V lost 5 bases and J 3 bases, leaving 12 bases between the germline ends. This CDR3 contains 14 residues. The CDR3 here is CASSAQGNNQPQHF. The CDR3 DNA reads TGTGCCAGCAGTGCGCAGGGCAACAATCAGCCCCAGCATTTT.

V and J are TRBV7-2 and TRBJ2-5, with TRBD1 matching over 7 bases. Looked up from germline, CDR1 is SGHTA and CDR2 is FQGNSA. V shed 7 bases, J shed 5 bases, and the junction held 7 bases outside the gene matches. This CDR3 spans 13 amino acids. The CDR3 nucleotides read TGTGCCAGCAACCAGGGACAGAGGGAGACCCAGTACTTC. Its translation: CASNQGQRETQYF.

V usage is TRBV12-3 or TRBV12-4 and J usage is TRBJ2-7, with D tentatively TRBD2 (6 bases). The CDR3 spans 13 residues. Trimming shortened V by 4 bases and J by 2 bases, and 9 bases separated the two germline ends. DNA for the CDR3: TGTGCCAGCAGTTACCGACTAGCCTACGAGCAGTACGTC. Amino acid sequence: CASSYRLAYEQYV.

A single count supports this clone. This chain connects TRBV30 to TRBJ2-7; 10 nucleotides match TRBD2. Germline values: CDR1 GTSNPN, CDR2 SVGIG (reference sequence). Trimming took 5 bases from V and 2 from J; bases not matched to a gene: 15. The CDR3 runs to 17 residues. The CDR3 reads CAWLERGGRSVPYEQYF. CDR3 sequence (DNA): TGTGCCTGGCTGGAGCGGGGGGGCCGATCCGTGCCCTACGAGCAGTACTTC.

The chain is built from TRBV7-6 and TRBJ2-1, with 9 bases identical to TRBD2. This CDR3 comprises 15 residues. In germline, CDR1 is SGHVS, CDR2 FNYEAQ. J lost 8 bases, V lost 3 bases, and 8 bases had no gene match. The CDR3 DNA is TGTGCCAGCAGCTTTCGTAGCGGGAGTGGGGATGAGCAGTTCTTC. Translation: CASSFRSGSGDEQFF.

Note on this clone: It is likely a read error, because the conserved phenylalanine at the end of the CDR3 is missing. It is unclear where the CDR3 begins or ends on the DNA, so no DNA is shown, and the CDR3 is as TCRdb lists it. The chain joins TRBV18 to TRBJ1-3. Looked up from germline, CDR1 is KGHSH and CDR2 is LQKENI. The CDR3 is 14 amino acids in total, end residues counted. CDR3 amino acids: CASSPLSYGDSFIP.

The chain combines TRBV27 with TRBJ1-2, with a possible D match to TRBD1 (6 bases). The CDR3 is 19 residues long. Germline assignment: CDR1 MNHEY and CDR2 SMNVEV (reference sequence). The germline V and J ends were trimmed by 3 bases and 2 bases, with 25 bases remaining between them. The CDR3 DNA follows: TGTGCCAGCAGTTTCTCCCCACGGGGGGGGCTCCCTATAAACTATGGCTACACCTTC. This gives the protein CASSFSPRGGLPINYGYTF.

In this sample, this clone turned up many times. The chain uses TRBV18 and TRBJ1-2, with 11 bases fitting TRBD1. CDR3 size: 16 residues. Per germline, CDR1 KGHSH and CDR2 LQKENI. Trimming cost V 1 base and J 2 bases; bases outside gene matches: 3. In nucleotides, the CDR3 is TGTGCCAGCTCACCACGGGACAGGGGGGCCAACTATGGCTACACCTTC. Translating gives CASSPRDRGANYGYTF.

This clone has more than one count but fewer than ten. The chain is built from TRBV27 and TRBJ1-1; D is possibly TRBD1 (6 bases). This CDR3 region has 15 residues. Germline lookup yields CDR1 MNHEY and CDR2 SMNVEV (reference sequence). V dropped 6 bases and J dropped 4 bases, with 18 bases sitting between them. This CDR3 reads CASRKSLTGLTEAFF. CDR3 in DNA: TGTGCCAGCAGAAAGTCCCTTACAGGGCTCACTGAAGCTTTCTTT.

This chain uses TRBV9 with TRBJ1-3, with D possibly matching TRBD1 (5 bases). The CDR3 has 16 residues. V lost 0 bases and J 0 bases, leaving 10 bases between the germline ends. Germline V gene sequence: CDR1 SGDLS, CDR2 YYNGEE. The CDR3 here is CASSVAGDVSGNTIYF. CDR3 coding DNA: TGTGCCAGCAGCGTAGCGGGGGATGTCTCTGGAAACACCATATATTTT. Full variable domain (missing parts from reference TRBV9 and TRBJ1-3): DSGVTQTPKHLITATGQRVTLRCSPRSGDLSVYWYQQSLDQGLQFLIQYYNGEERAKGNILERFSAQQFPDLHSELNLSSLELGDSALYFCASSVAGDVSGNTIYFGEGSWLTVV.

The chain is built from TRBV24-1 and TRBJ2-2, with a possible D match to TRBD2 (6 bases). In germline, CDR1 is KGHDR, CDR2 SFDVKD. This CDR3 comprises 13 residues. V gave up 7 bases and J gave up 4 bases, with 9 bases separating them. CDR3 sequence reads: CATRGLSTGELFF. As DNA, the CDR3 is TGTGCCACCAGGGGACTTTCCACCGGGGAGCTGTTTTTT.

The chain couples TRBV7-9 to TRBJ1-3; no definite D call. Between the trimmed V and J ends, which lost 3 bases and 0 bases, there was a span of 12 bases. From germline, CDR1 is SEHNR and CDR2 FQNEAQ (reference sequence). This CDR3 contains 16 residues. The CDR3: CASSLGVGLSGNTIYF. The CDR3 region has the DNA TGTGCCAGCAGCTTGGGAGTAGGCCTCTCTGGAAACACCATATATTTT.

This chain connects TRBV21-1 to TRBJ2-3; the table names TRBD2, a call not compared with the DNA. TRBV21-1 is marked as a pseudogene. There are 17 residues in the CDR3. CDR3 protein: CASSKGMKGRGTDTQYF. In DNA, the CDR3 is TGTGCCAGCAGCAAAGGAATGAAAGGGAGGGGCACAGATACGCAGTATTTT.

The chain links TRBV6-5 to TRBJ1-5; the D is unclear. V lost 8 bases to trimming and J lost 1 base, with 15 bases between them. The germline V gene has CDR1 MNHEY and CDR2 SVGAGI. This CDR3 is 15 amino acids long. CDR3: CASSRNPRSNQPQHF. CDR3 in DNA: TGTGCCAGCTCAAGAAACCCCAGGAGCAATCAGCCCCAGCATTTT.

V usage is TRBV18 and J usage is TRBJ1-1; 7 bases are shared with TRBD1. The germline V gene encodes CDR1 KGHSH and CDR2 LQKENI. Losses at the gene ends were 3 bases for V and 5 bases for J; bases not matched to a gene: 12. This CDR3 is built from 16 residues. The CDR3, as DNA: TGTGCCAGCTCACCTCCTCGGGGACAGCCGGTGACTGAAGCTTTCTTT. This translates into CASSPPRGQPVTEAFF. The whole variable domain, filled in from reference TRBV18 and TRBJ1-1, reads NAGVMQNPRHLVRRRGQEARLRCSPMKGHSHVYWYRQLPEEGLKFMVYLQKENIIDESGMPKERFSAEFPKEGPSILRIQQVVRGDSAAYFCASSPPRGQPVTEAFFGQGTRLTVV.

V and J are TRBV12-3 or TRBV12-4 and TRBJ2-5; possible D gene TRBD1, 5 bases. This CDR3 spans 13 amino acids. V lost 5 bases and J lost 4, with 11 bases in between. CDR3 bases: TGTGCCAGCAGTCAGGGTCCGGGAGAGACCCAGTACTTC. Its protein product is CASSQGPGETQYF.

This clone was seen a few times. This rearrangement joins TRBV19 to TRBJ1-1, with 8 bases fitting TRBD1. The ends lost 9 bases at V and 4 bases at J; junction bases unmatched: 1. This CDR3 has 11 residues. Germline V CDR1 and CDR2: LNHDA, SQIVND (reference sequence). The DNA for the CDR3 is TGTGCCAGCCAGGGGGCCACTGAAGCTTTCTTT. Amino acids: CASQGATEAFF.